The clone carrying this T cell receptor (beta chain) has just a few counts. Its antigen is not known. The germline CDR1 and CDR2 sequences are MGHRA and YSYEKL. With 1 base removed from V and 0 bases from J, the gap between germline ends came to 4 bases. This CDR3 spans 13 amino acids. This entry belongs to a study of T-cell memory formation after mild COVID-19. Using constant-segment primers, 5'RACE produced TCR alpha and TCR beta cDNA libraries carrying sample barcodes and UMIs. TCRdb re-called the 5' RACE reads through MiXCR, storing one row per CDR3 protein. This sample yields about 400,000 distinct CDR3 sequences, of which around 22% are seen a single time; roughly 14% belongs to the top ten. Study conclusions and caveats: Clones which contracted sat mainly in CM and EM if CD4+, and in EMRA if CD8+.

Sequences were obtained from PBMCs or a T cell subset sorted from them (not recorded which). The rearrangement joins TRBV4-1 to TRBJ2-7; D remains ambiguous. This clonotype originated in an adult woman who had mild COVID-19 (a few samples of this study predate the infection). Cell type and time point are not known. The CDR3 coding sequence is TGCGCCAGCAGCCAAGGGGTCTCCTACGAGCAGTACTTC. As protein: CASSQGVSYEQYF.